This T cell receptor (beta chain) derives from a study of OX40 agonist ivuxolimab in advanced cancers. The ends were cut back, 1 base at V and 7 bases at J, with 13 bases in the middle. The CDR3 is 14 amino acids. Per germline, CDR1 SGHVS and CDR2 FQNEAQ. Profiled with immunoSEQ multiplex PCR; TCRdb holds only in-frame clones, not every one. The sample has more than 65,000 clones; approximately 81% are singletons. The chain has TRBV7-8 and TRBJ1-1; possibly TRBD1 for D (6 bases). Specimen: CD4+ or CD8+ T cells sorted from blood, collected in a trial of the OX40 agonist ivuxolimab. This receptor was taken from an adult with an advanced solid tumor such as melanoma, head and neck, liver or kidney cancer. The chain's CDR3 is CASSLDRGYSEAFF. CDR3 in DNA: TGTGCCAGCAGCTTAGATAGGGGGTATAGTGAAGCTTTCTTT. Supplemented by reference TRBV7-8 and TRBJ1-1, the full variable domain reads GAGVSQSPRYKVAKRGQDVALRCDPISGHVSLFWYQQALGQGPEFLTYFQNEAQLDKSGLPSDRFFAERPEGSVSTLKIQRTQQEDSAVYLCASSLDRGYSEAFFGQGTRLTVV.